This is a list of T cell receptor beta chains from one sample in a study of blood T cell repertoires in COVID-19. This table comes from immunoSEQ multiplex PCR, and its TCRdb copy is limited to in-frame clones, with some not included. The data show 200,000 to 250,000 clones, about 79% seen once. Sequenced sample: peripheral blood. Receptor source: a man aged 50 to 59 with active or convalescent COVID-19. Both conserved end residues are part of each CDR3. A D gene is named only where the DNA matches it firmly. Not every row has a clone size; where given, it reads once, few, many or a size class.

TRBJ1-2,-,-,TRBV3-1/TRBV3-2,CASKTQGSYGYTF,TGTGCCAGCAAGACCCAGGGAAGCTATGGCTACACCTTC
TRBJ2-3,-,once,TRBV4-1,CASSQGGGRTDTQYF,TGCGCCAGCAGCCAAGGCGGGGGCCGTACAGATACGCAGTATTTT
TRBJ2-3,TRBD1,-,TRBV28,CASSLRQGGTDTQYF,TGTGCCAGCAGTTTAAGACAGGGAGGCACAGATACGCAGTATTTT
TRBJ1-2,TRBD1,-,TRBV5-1,CASSGDTGGNGYTF,TGCGCCAGCAGCGGCGACACAGGGGGCAACGGCTACACCTTC
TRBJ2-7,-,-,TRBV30,CAWRQENFHYEQYF,TGTGCCTGGCGACAGGAGAATTTCCACTACGAGCAGTACTTC
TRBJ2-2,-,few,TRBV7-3,CASSFSRDDTGELFF,TGTGCCAGCAGCTTCTCCCGGGATGACACCGGGGAGCTGTTTTTT
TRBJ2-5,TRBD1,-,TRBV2,CADRGPDRETQYF,TGTGCCGACAGGGGGCCTGATCGAGAGACCCAGTACTTC
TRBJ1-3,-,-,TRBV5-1,CASSLGGSGNTIYF,TGCGCCAGCAGCTTGGGAGGGTCCGGAAACACCATATATTTT
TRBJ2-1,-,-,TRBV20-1,CSASAGFYNEQFF,TGCAGTGCTAGTGCAGGGTTTTACAATGAGCAGTTCTTC
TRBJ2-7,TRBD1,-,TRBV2,CASSRTGSSYEQYF,TGTGCCAGCAGTAGGACAGGAAGCTCCTACGAGCAGTACTTC
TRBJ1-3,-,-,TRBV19,CASSLATWNTIYF,TGTGCCAGTAGTTTGGCAACATGGAACACCATATATTTT
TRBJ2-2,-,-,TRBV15,CATSRDLVGELFF,TGTGCCACCAGCAGAGATCTCGTCGGGGAGCTGTTTTTT
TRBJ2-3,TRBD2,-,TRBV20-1,CSASGTGTSGTPSTDTQYF,TGCAGTGCGAGTGGGACCGGGACTAGCGGGACTCCCTCCACAGATACGCAGTATTTT
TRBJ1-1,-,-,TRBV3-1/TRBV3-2,CASSRREGLGTEAFF,TGTGCCAGCAGCCGTCGGGAGGGCCTAGGCACTGAAGCTTTCTTT
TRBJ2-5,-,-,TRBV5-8,CASSLGASPHQETQYF,TGTGCCAGCAGCTTGGGGGCTTCGCCCCACCAAGAGACCCAGTACTTC
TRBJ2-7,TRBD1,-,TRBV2,CASKGQGYEQYF,TGTGCCAGCAAAGGACAGGGGTACGAGCAGTACTTC
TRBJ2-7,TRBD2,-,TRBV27,CASSPRTSGISYEQYF,TGTGCCAGCAGTCCGAGGACTAGCGGGATCAGCTACGAGCAGTACTTC
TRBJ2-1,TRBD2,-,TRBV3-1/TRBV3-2,CASRNFVAGEQFF,TGTGCCAGCAGGAATTTCGTAGCGGGAGAGCAGTTCTTC
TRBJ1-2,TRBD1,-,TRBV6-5,CASSPIPGQALHTF,TGTGCCAGCAGTCCCATTCCGGGACAGGCCCTGCACACCTTC
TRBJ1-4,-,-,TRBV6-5,CATRDPNEKLFF,TGTGCCACGCGGGACCCAAATGAAAAACTGTTTTTT
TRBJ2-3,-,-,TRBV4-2,CASSQGGAVNPDTQYF,TGTGCCAGCAGCCAAGGGGGAGCTGTCAACCCAGATACGCAGTATTTT
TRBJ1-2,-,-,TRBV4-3,CASSQVTGHGYTF,TGCGCCAGCAGCCAAGTCACAGGACATGGCTACACCTTC
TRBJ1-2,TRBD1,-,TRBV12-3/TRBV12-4,CASSSGGYGYTF,TGTGCCAGCAGTTCAGGGGGCTATGGCTACACCTTC
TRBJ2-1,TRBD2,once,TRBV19,CASRAGTSGGGDEQFF,TGTGCCAGTAGGGCCGGGACTAGCGGGGGAGGGGATGAGCAGTTCTTC
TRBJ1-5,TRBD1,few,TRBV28,CASSRITGAGNQPQHF,TGTGCCAGCAGCAGGATTACAGGGGCCGGCAATCAGCCCCAGCATTTT
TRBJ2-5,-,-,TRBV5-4,CASRIQGYQETQYF,TGTGCCAGCAGAATACAGGGCTATCAAGAGACCCAGTACTTC
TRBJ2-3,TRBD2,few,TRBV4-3,CASSLPLPRSGGLTDTQYF,TGCGCCAGCAGCCTTCCACTACCCCGGAGCGGGGGACTCACAGATACGCAGTATTTT
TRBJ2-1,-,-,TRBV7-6,CASSPRASDYNEQFF,TGTGCCAGCAGCCCCCGGGCTAGCGACTACAATGAGCAGTTCTTC
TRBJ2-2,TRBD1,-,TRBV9,CASSGMTGADTGELFF,TGTGCCAGCAGCGGGATGACAGGGGCGGACACCGGGGAGCTGTTTTTT
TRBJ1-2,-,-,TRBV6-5,CASSYSRVGYTF,TGTGCCAGCAGTTACTCCCGGGTGGGCTACACCTTC
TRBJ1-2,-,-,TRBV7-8,CASSLATGLLRGYGYTF,TGTGCCAGCAGCTTAGCTACGGGACTCCTCAGAGGGTATGGCTACACCTTC
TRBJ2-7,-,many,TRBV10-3,CAIRQALSSYEQYF,TGTGCCATCAGACAGGCCTTAAGCTCCTACGAGCAGTACTTC
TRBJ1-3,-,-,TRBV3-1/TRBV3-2,CASSQRSGVPGNTIYF,TGTGCCAGCAGCCAGCGAAGCGGAGTACCTGGAAACACCATATATTTT
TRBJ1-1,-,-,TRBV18,CASSPQNRVNTEAFF,TGTGCCAGCTCACCACAGAACAGGGTGAACACTGAAGCTTTCTTT
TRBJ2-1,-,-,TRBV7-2,CASSPGRVDYNEQFF,TGTGCCAGCAGCCCCGGGAGAGTCGACTACAATGAGCAGTTCTTC
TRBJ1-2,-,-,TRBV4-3,CASSYEQNYGYTF,TGCGCCAGCAGCTATGAGCAAAACTATGGCTACACCTTC
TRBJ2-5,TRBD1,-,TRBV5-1,CASSLNPTGALQETQYF,TGCGCCAGCAGCCTAAACCCGACAGGGGCCCTCCAAGAGACCCAGTACTTC
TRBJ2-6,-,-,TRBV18,CASSLDISLSGANVLTF,TGTGCCAGCTCACTGGACATCTCTCTCTCTGGGGCCAACGTCCTGACTTTC
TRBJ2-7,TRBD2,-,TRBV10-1,CASSDVPLGLAGVGRYEQYF,TGCGCCAGCAGTGACGTCCCCTTGGGACTAGCGGGAGTGGGACGCTACGAGCAGTACTTC
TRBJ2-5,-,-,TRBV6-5,CASSYEETQYF,TGTGCCAGCAGTTACGAGGAGACCCAGTACTTC
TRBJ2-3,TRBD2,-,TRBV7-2,CASSSSGEVYTQYF,TGTGCCAGCAGTTCTAGCGGGGAGGTATATACGCAGTATTTT
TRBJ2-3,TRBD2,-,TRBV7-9,CASSPFLAVTDTQYF,TGTGCCAGCAGCCCATTCCTAGCGGTCACAGATACGCAGTATTTT
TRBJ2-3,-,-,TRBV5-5,CASSLGNTDTQYF,TGTGCCAGCAGCCTCGGGAACACAGATACGCAGTATTTT
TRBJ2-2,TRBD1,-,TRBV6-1,CASSEGAGGPGELFF,TGTGCCAGCAGTGAAGGGGCAGGGGGTCCCGGGGAGCTGTTTTTT
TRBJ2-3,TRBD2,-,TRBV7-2,CASSGGLAGGADTQYF,TGTGCCAGCAGCGGGGGACTAGCGGGAGGGGCAGATACGCAGTATTTT
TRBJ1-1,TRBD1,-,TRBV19,CASSNRGQDTEAFF,TGTGCCAGTAGTAACAGGGGGCAGGACACTGAAGCTTTCTTT
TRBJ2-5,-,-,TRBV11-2,CASSLPRGQTETQYF,TGTGCCAGCAGCTTACCCAGGGGACAAACGGAGACCCAGTACTTC
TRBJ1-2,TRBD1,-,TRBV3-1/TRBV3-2,CASSQESGRGRGYTF,TGTGCCAGCAGCCAAGAATCGGGTAGGGGGCGAGGCTACACCTTC
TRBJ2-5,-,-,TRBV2,CASKAGTQETQYF,TGTGCCAGCAAGGCGGGAACCCAAGAGACCCAGTACTTC
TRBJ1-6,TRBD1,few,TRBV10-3,CAISESGRTGRSPLHF,TGTGCCATCAGTGAGTCGGGAAGGACAGGGAGGTCACCCCTCCACTTT
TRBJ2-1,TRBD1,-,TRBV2,CASKFDRAGNEQFF,TGTGCCAGCAAATTTGACAGGGCAGGGAATGAGCAGTTCTTC
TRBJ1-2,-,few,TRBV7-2,CASSNQGGGGYTF,TGTGCCAGCAGCAACCAAGGGGGGGGTGGCTACACCTTC
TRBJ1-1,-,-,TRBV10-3,CAISDSSGNTEAFF,TGTGCCATCAGTGATTCGTCAGGGAACACTGAAGCTTTCTTT
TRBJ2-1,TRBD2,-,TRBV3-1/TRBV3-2,CASSQVRGGVHNEQFF,TGTGCCAGCAGCCAAGTTCGCGGGGGGGTACACAATGAGCAGTTCTTC
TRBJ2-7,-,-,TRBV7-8,CASSLSFGLPSVGEQYF,TGTGCCAGCAGCTTGAGTTTTGGTTTGCCTAGCGTCGGCGAGCAGTACTTC
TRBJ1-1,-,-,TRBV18,CASSPGGDTEAFF,TGTGCCAGCTCACCAGGGGGGGACACTGAAGCTTTCTTT
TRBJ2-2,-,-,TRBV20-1,CSASSRVTGELFF,TGCAGTGCTAGTTCCAGGGTTACCGGGGAGCTGTTTTTT
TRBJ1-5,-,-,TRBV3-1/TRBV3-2,CASSQGVGQWNQPQHF,TGTGCCAGCAGCCAAGGGGTGGGGCAATGGAATCAGCCCCAGCATTTT
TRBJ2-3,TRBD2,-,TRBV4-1,CASSQLWGVAGVTDTQYF,TGCGCCAGCAGCCAGTTGTGGGGAGTAGCGGGAGTAACAGATACGCAGTATTTT
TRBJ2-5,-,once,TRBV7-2,CASSLAGWRETQYF,TGTGCCAGCAGCTTAGCTGGGTGGAGAGAGACCCAGTACTTC